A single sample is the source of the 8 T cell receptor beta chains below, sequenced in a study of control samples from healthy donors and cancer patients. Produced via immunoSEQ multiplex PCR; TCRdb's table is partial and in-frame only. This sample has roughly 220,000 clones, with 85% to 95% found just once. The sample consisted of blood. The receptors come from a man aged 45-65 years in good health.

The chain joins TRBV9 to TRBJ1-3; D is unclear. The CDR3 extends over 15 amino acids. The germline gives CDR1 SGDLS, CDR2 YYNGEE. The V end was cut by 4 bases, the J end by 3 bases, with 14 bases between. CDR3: CASSMGPGNGNTIYF. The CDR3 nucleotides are TGTGCCAGCAGCATGGGCCCGGGAAATGGAAACACCATATATTTT. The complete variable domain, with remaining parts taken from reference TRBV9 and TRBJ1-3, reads DSGVTQTPKHLITATGQRVTLRCSPRSGDLSVYWYQQSLDQGLQFLIQYYNGEERAKGNILERFSAQQFPDLHSELNLSSLELGDSALYFCASSMGPGNGNTIYFGEGSWLTVV.

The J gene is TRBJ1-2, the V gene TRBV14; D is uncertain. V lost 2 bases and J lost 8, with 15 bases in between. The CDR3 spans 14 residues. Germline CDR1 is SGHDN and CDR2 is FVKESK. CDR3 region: CASSQPGGIAGYTF. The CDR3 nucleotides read TGTGCCAGCAGCCAACCGGGTGGCATTGCGGGCTACACCTTC.

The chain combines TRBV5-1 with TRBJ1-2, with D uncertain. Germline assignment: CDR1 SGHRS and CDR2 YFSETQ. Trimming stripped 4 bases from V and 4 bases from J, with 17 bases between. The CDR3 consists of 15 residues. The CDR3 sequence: CASSPVAPDGYGYTF. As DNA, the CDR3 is TGCGCCAGCAGCCCAGTGGCCCCAGATGGCTATGGCTACACCTTC.

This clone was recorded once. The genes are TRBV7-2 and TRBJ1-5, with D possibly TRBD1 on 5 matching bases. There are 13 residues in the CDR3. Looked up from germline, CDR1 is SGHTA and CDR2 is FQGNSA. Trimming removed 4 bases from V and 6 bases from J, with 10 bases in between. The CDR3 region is CASSWGRIQPQHF. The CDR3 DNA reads TGTGCCAGCAGCTGGGGACGTATTCAGCCCCAGCATTTT.

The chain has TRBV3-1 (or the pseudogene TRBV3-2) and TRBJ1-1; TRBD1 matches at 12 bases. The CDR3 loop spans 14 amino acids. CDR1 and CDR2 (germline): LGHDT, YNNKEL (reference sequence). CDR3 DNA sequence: TGTGCTGTACAGGGACAGGGGGCGCAGGGTGAAGCTTTCTTT. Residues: CAVQGQGAQGEAFF.

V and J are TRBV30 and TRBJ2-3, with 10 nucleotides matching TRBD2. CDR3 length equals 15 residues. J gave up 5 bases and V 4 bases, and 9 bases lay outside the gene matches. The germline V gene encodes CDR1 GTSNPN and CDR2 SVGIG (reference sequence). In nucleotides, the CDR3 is TGTGCCTGGAAACGTAGCGGGGGGATAGTAGATACGCAGTATTTT. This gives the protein CAWKRSGGIVDTQYF. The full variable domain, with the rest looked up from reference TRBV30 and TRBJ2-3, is SQTIHQWPATLVQPVGSPLSLECTVEGTSNPNLYWYRQAAGRGLQLLFYSVGIGQISSEVPQNLSASRPQDRQFILSSKKLLLSDSGFYLCAWKRSGGIVDTQYFGPGTRLTVL.

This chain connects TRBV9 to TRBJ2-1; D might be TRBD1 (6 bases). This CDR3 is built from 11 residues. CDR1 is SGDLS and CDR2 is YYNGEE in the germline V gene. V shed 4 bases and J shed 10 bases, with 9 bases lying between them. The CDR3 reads CASSSGDEQFF. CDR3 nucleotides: TGTGCCAGCAGCTCAGGGGACGAGCAGTTCTTC.

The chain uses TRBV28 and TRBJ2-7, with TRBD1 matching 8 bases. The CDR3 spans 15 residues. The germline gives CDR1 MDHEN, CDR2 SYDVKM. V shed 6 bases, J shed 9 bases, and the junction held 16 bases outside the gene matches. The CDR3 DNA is TGTGCCAGCAGCCCTGGTGGACAGGGAGACGACAGGCAGTACTTC. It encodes CASSPGGQGDDRQYF.